The 24 T cell receptor beta chains below all came from one sample that was sequenced in a study of tissue T cells after allogeneic stem cell transplantation (dated by TCRdb to between 2021 and 2022). Libraries came from the immunoSEQ multiplex PCR assay. The source is immuneACCESS, and TCRdb retained only in-frame sequences with V and J called. Part of the clones is not carried over; for the studies checked, unresolved V genes explain less than half of this, and the remainder is unexplained. The sample data list some 3,700 clones, and around 50% of these were observed just once. 6.3% of the sample comes from the top ten. The sample's time point label, decoded: mouse harvest day 7 after allogeneic transplant. Mouse grafts combined 10^7 T-cell-depleted bone marrow cells with 10^6 splenic CD5+ T cells, given via tail vein injection. Sequenced: gut tissue. These receptor sequences come from a female BALB/c mouse given C57BL/6 T cells with graft-versus-host disease after an allogeneic hematopoietic cell transplant.

With regard to this clone: Gene names denote mouse genes. The read terminates 1 residue ahead of where the CDR3 ends, so the germline J gene completes it. The chain links TRBV26 to TRBJ1-1; 7 bases match TRBD1. Per germline, CDR1 KGHPV and CDR2 FQNQEV (reference sequence). Germline trimming cut 4 bases from V and 0 bases from J; bases unmatched to any gene: 2. CDR3 length: 14 amino acids. The covered CDR3 bases are TGTGCCAGCAGTCGACAGGGTGCAAACACAGAAGTCTTC. Translating it yields CASSRQGANTEVF. The full CDR3 reads CASSRQGANTEVFF.

With regard to this clone: Here the gene names and germline are mouse. The read terminates 1 residue before the CDR3 end, so the remaining end is supplied by the germline J gene. The chain has TRBV13-3 and TRBJ2-7; TRBD1 might be the D (6 bases). The V and J ends lost 4 bases and 3 bases respectively, with 8 bases between them. CDR1 and CDR2 from the germline V gene are NNHDY and SYVADS. The CDR3 is 12 amino acids. Here the CDR3 reads CASSTGFYEQYF. The part of the CDR3 DNA that was read is TGTGCCAGCAGTACAGGGTTCTATGAACAGTAC.

A note on this clone: The germline and genes are mouse ones. The read stops 1 residue short of the end of the CDR3; the missing end is completed from the germline J gene. The rearrangement uses TRBV24 and TRBJ1-1; 7 bases map to TRBD1. CDR1 KGHTA and CDR2 FRNEEI come from the germline V gene. The CDR3 covers 16 residues. V trimming: 2 bases; J trimming: 1 base; junction bases outside the gene matches: 7. Partial CDR3 DNA: TGTGCCAGCAGTCTGCAGCTCCGGGACAGAAACACAGAAGTCTTC. Translation: CASSLQLRDRNTEVF. In full, the CDR3 is CASSLQLRDRNTEVFF.

As for this clone: The germline and genes are mouse ones. This CDR3 reads CASSFGENTLYF. CDR3 DNA (partial): TGTGCTAGCAGTTTTGGGGAAAACACCTTGTAC. V usage is TRBV29 and J usage is TRBJ2-4, with a possible D match to TRBD2 (5 bases). The read falls 1 residue short of the CDR3 end, and the missing part is taken from the germline J gene. Germline V lookup: CDR1 MSHET, CDR2 SYDVDS. V was trimmed by 3 bases and J by 4 bases, leaving 5 bases between them. This CDR3 is built from 12 residues. The full variable domain, with the rest looked up from reference TRBV29 and TRBJ2-4, is DMKVTQMPRYLIKRMGENVLLECGQDMSHETMYWYRQDPGLGLQLIYISYDVDSNSEGDIPKGYRVSRKKREHFSLILDSAKTNQTSVYFCASSFGENTLYFGAGTRLSVL.

This clone was seen a few times. Any gene name here is a mouse gene name. Sequencing ends 1 residue short of the CDR3 end; the germline J gene provides the rest. V and J are TRBV4 and TRBJ2-1; 12 positions match TRBD2. With V trimmed by 5 bases and J by 3 bases, 2 bases remained unmatched. The CDR3 has 15 amino acids. Germline V gives CDR1 LGHDT, CDR2 YNNKQL (reference sequence). The part of the CDR3 DNA that was read is TGTGCCAGCAGCGAGGACTGGGGGGGCTATGCTGAGCAGTTC. As protein: CASSEDWGGYAEQF. The CDR3, in full, reads CASSEDWGGYAEQFF. The complete variable domain, with remaining parts taken from reference TRBV4 and TRBJ2-1, reads ETAVFQTPNYHVTQVGNEVSFNCKQTLGHDTMYWYKQDSKKLLKIMFSYNNKQLIVNETVPRRFSPQSSDKAHLNLRIKSVEPEDSAVYLCASSEDWGGYAEQFFGPGTRLTVL.

Note on this clone: Genes here carry mouse names. The CDR3 is cut off 1 residue early in the read; its end comes from the germline J gene. The chain has TRBV19 and TRBJ1-2; 8 bases align to TRBD1. Looked up from germline, CDR1 is FNHDT and CDR2 is SITEND (reference sequence). Trimming removed 1 base from V and 0 bases from J; junction bases left unmatched: 2. This CDR3 has 15 amino acids. The chain's CDR3 is CASSIMGQANSDYTF. Incomplete CDR3 DNA: TGTGCCAGCAGTATAATGGGACAGGCAAACTCCGACTACACC.

In regard to this clone: The gene names given are mouse names. The sequenced fragment ends 1 residue before the CDR3 boundary, so the rest is inferred from the germline J gene. The rearrangement uses TRBV24 and TRBJ2-5; 10 nucleotides match TRBD2. Trimming at V came to 0 bases and at J to 2 bases, leaving 5 bases not matched to a gene. CDR3 length: 17 residues. Germline V gene lookup returns CDR1 KGHTA and CDR2 FRNEEI. The CDR3 reads CASSLYPLGGVQDTQYF. The part of the CDR3 DNA that was read is TGTGCCAGCAGTCTGTATCCACTGGGGGGGGTCCAAGACACCCAGTAC.

This clone was seen a handful of times. Genes and germline come from the mouse. The read falls 1 residue short of the CDR3 end, and the missing part is taken from the germline J gene. The chain has TRBV3 and TRBJ2-7; D is perhaps TRBD1 (6 bases). The CDR3 runs 15 residues. Per the germline V gene, CDR1 is SNHLY and CDR2 is FYNGKV (reference sequence). The V end was cut by 1 base, the J end by 2 bases, with 12 bases between. CDR3 sequence: CASSLEVTGPYEQYF. The sequenced CDR3 bases are TGTGCCAGCAGCTTAGAAGTCACAGGGCCCTATGAACAGTAC.

Comments on this clone: Gene and germline names: mouse. The DNA ends 1 residue before the CDR3 does, and the rest of the CDR3 is filled in from the germline J gene. The rearrangement uses TRBV13-2 and TRBJ1-1; D perhaps matches TRBD1 (6 bases). The CDR3 is made up of 13 amino acids. The germline CDR1 and CDR2 sequences are NNHNN and SYGAGS (reference sequence). V lost 2 bases and J 5 bases, leaving 10 bases between the germline ends. The CDR3 loop reads CASGEGQKTEVFF. The covered CDR3 bases are TGTGCCAGCGGTGAGGGACAAAAAACAGAAGTCTTC.

Worth noting for this clone: The genes and germline here are from mouse. With the read ending 1 residue before the CDR3 end, the germline J gene is used to fill in that end. The V and J genes are TRBV2 and TRBJ2-5; D tentatively reads TRBD1 or TRBD2 (6 bases each). This CDR3 has 14 amino acids. The germline CDR1 and CDR2 sequences are LGHNA and YSYQKL. The V and J ends lost 0 bases and 5 bases respectively, with 9 bases between them. The CDR3 loop reads CASSQDGGGDTQYF. The covered CDR3 bases are TGTGCCAGCAGCCAAGATGGGGGCGGAGACACCCAGTAC. The full variable domain, with the rest looked up from reference TRBV2 and TRBJ2-5, is DPKIIQKPKYLVAVTGSEKILICEQYLGHNAMYWYRQSAKKPLEFMFSYSYQKLMDNQTASSRFQPQSSKKNHLDLQITALKPDDSATYFCASSQDGGGDTQYFGPGTRLLVL.

About this clone: These gene names are mouse names. The CDR3 end lies 1 residue beyond the end of the read and is filled in from the germline J gene. The chain joins TRBV12-1 to TRBJ2-1; D tentatively fits TRBD1 or TRBD2 (6 bases each). This CDR3 region has 14 residues. The V and J ends lost 0 bases and 4 bases respectively, with 9 bases between them. Germline values: CDR1 SGHSN, CDR2 HYEKVE. This CDR3 is CASSLLGAYAEQFF. CDR3 bases read: TGTGCCAGCTCTCTCTTGGGGGCGTATGCTGAGCAGTTC.

With respect to this clone: The gene names given are mouse names. The read ends 1 residue shy of where the CDR3 ends; the end is completed using the germline J gene. V usage is TRBV16 and J usage is TRBJ2-1; TRBD1 matches at 7 bases. Germline CDR1 reads SGHSA; CDR2 reads FRNQAP. Losses at the gene ends were 3 bases for V and 2 bases for J; bases not matched to a gene: 4. This CDR3 contains 15 residues. The DNA read from the CDR3 is TGTGCAAGCAGCTTCCCCGGGACAGACTATGCTGAGCAGTTC. This translates into CASSFPGTDYAEQF. The entire CDR3 is CASSFPGTDYAEQFF. Variable domain in full (rest from reference TRBV16 and TRBJ2-1): NAGVIQTPRHKVTGKGQEATLWCEPISGHSAVFWYRQTIVQGLEFLTYFRNQAPIDDSGMPKERFSAQMPNQSHSTLKIQSTQPQDSAVYLCASSFPGTDYAEQFFGPGTRLTVL.

Remarks on this clone: Genes and germline are mouse. Read sequence stops 1 residue before the CDR3 end, and the germline J gene provides the missing end. J is TRBJ2-7 and V is TRBV26, with 9 bases fitting TRBD2. V gave up 4 bases and J gave up 0 bases; unmatched junction bases: 4. CDR3 length equals 15 residues. CDR1 is KGHPV, CDR2 FQNQEV, per germline (reference sequence). The CDR3 sequence is CASSRGLGSSYEQYF. The DNA read from the CDR3 is TGTGCCAGCAGTCGGGGACTGGGAAGCTCCTATGAACAGTAC.

This clone has more than one count but fewer than ten. Gene labels here are mouse ones. The read falls 1 residue short of the CDR3 end, and the missing part is taken from the germline J gene. The rearrangement links TRBV1 to TRBJ2-7; D is undetermined. The V end lost 3 bases, the J end lost 4 bases, and 7 bases lay between the germline ends. The length of the CDR3 is 12 residues. Germline values: CDR1 NSQYPW, CDR2 LRSPGD (reference sequence). The sequenced part of the CDR3 DNA is TGCACCTGCAGTGCCCCTCAGTATGAACAGTAC. Residues: CTCSAPQYEQY. Given in full, the CDR3 is CTCSAPQYEQYF.

Concerning this clone: Mouse gene names and germline throughout. The read ends 1 residue early relative to the CDR3; the germline J gene fills the gap. Other nucleotide sequences from this sample produce the same CDR3. The chain carries TRBV26 and TRBJ1-4, with unresolved D. This CDR3 is built from 14 residues. V was trimmed by 4 bases and J by 0 bases, leaving 6 bases between them. Germline CDR1 and CDR2: KGHPV and FQNQEV (reference sequence). CDR3 bases read: TGTGCCAGCAGTCCCGGGGTTTCCAACGAAAGATTATTT. Encoded protein: CASSPGVSNERLF. The whole CDR3 reads CASSPGVSNERLFF.

This clone was seen a few times. Each gene name is a mouse one. The read terminates 1 residue before the CDR3 end, so the remaining end is supplied by the germline J gene. The chain combines TRBV19 with TRBJ1-2, with 11 bases matching TRBD1. Germline V gene lookup returns CDR1 FNHDT and CDR2 SITEND (reference sequence). The CDR3 spans 13 residues. The V gene end was trimmed by 5 bases and the J gene end by 5 bases; junction bases not matched to a gene: 2. CDR3 sequence: CASSGTGGSDYTF. CDR3 DNA (partial): TGTGCCAGCAGCGGGACAGGGGGGTCCGACTACACC. Based on the CDR3 plus reference TRBV19 and TRBJ1-2, the full variable domain is GGIITQTPKFLIGQEGQKLTLKCQQNFNHDTMYWYRQDSGKGLRLIYYSITENDLQKGDLSEGYDASREKKSSFSLTVTSAQKNEMAVFLCASSGTGGSDYTFGSGTRLLVI.

Only one count was recorded for this clone. All gene names here are mouse names. Partial CDR3 DNA: TGTGCAAGCAGTCCTGGGACTGGGGGGGTAAACACCGGGCAGCTCTAC. This translates into CASSPGTGGVNTGQLY. The full CDR3 protein reads CASSPGTGGVNTGQLYF. The rearrangement links TRBV16 to TRBJ2-2; 13 bases fit TRBD2. The read ends 1 residue early relative to the CDR3; the germline J gene fills the gap. V shed 6 bases and J 1 base; nucleotides not matched to a gene: 5. The CDR3 is 17 residues long. Germline V gene data show CDR1 as SGHSA and CDR2 as FRNQAP.

About this clone itself: Mouse gene names and germline throughout. The CDR3 end falls 1 residue outside the read, so it is completed with the germline J gene. The J gene is TRBJ1-1, the V gene TRBV26; D is undetermined. The CDR3 has 11 residues. Trimming cost V 4 bases and J 8 bases, with 8 bases left between them. The germline V gene encodes CDR1 KGHPV and CDR2 FQNQEV (reference sequence). The CDR3 reads CASSQGPEVFF. Partial CDR3 DNA: TGTGCCAGCAGTCAGGGCCCCGAAGTCTTC.

The sample holds one count of this clone. The gene names given are mouse names. Read coverage stops 1 residue before the CDR3 terminus; the germline J gene supplies the remainder. The J gene is TRBJ2-2, the V gene TRBV12-2; 10 nucleotides match TRBD1. The junction had 3 bases not matched to a gene; V was cut back by 4 bases and J by 2 bases. Germline assignment: CDR1 SGHLS and CDR2 HYDKME. The CDR3 runs 15 residues. CDR3 bases read: TGTGCCAGCTCACCGGGACAGGGGAACACCGGGCAGCTCTAC. As protein: CASSPGQGNTGQLY. The CDR3 in full is CASSPGQGNTGQLYF.

Comments on this clone: Genes here carry mouse names. The CDR3 end lies 1 residue beyond the end of the read and is filled in from the germline J gene. The rearrangement links TRBV13-2 to TRBJ2-5; TRBD2 matches 9 bases. Germline assignment: CDR1 NNHNN and CDR2 SYGAGS (reference sequence). With V trimmed by 0 bases and J by 3 bases, 2 bases remained unmatched. This CDR3 is 15 amino acids long. The DNA read from the CDR3 is TGTGCCAGCGGTGATGGACTGGGGGCTCAAGACACCCAGTAC. Protein sequence: CASGDGLGAQDTQY. The entire CDR3 reads CASGDGLGAQDTQYF.

About this clone itself: The gene names given are mouse names. The CDR3 end falls 1 residue outside the read, so it is completed with the germline J gene. The V and J genes are TRBV1 and TRBJ2-7; D remains unclear. V was cut by 3 bases and J by 0 bases, with 6 bases left in between. Germline assignment: CDR1 NSQYPW and CDR2 LRSPGD (reference sequence). The CDR3 extends over 13 amino acids. The chain's CDR3 is CTCSAGSSYEQYF. The DNA read from the CDR3 is TGCACCTGCAGTGCCGGGAGCTCCTATGAACAGTAC.

Points on this clone: Germline and junction disagree at one end, which may indicate a read error. Gene labels here are mouse ones. The missing CDR3 end, 1 residue past where the read stops, is filled in from the germline J gene. This sequence joins TRBV14 and TRBJ2-5; D gene ambiguous. CDR1 is SGHDT, CDR2 FRDEAV, per germline. The CDR3 runs 13 residues. The CDR3 protein is CVSSTRRQDTQYF. CDR3 DNA (partial): TGTGTCAGCAGCACCCGACGCCAAGACACCCAGTAC.

Points on this clone: Genes and germline are mouse. The CDR3 end lies 1 residue beyond the end of the read and is filled in from the germline J gene. The rearrangement joins TRBV26 to TRBJ1-4; 8 bases map to TRBD1. The CDR3 consists of 15 residues. With V trimmed by 3 bases and J by 3 bases, 3 bases remained unmatched. CDR1 is KGHPV, CDR2 FQNQEV, per germline (reference sequence). Incomplete CDR3 DNA: TGTGCCAGCAGTCTATCAGGGGGCCCCAACGAAAGATTATTT. Residues: CASSLSGGPNERLF. The CDR3 in its entirety is CASSLSGGPNERLFF.

This clone occurred a few times. Mouse gene names apply. The read stops 1 residue short of the end of the CDR3; the missing end is completed from the germline J gene. The rearrangement uses TRBV26 and TRBJ2-3; 10 nucleotides agree with TRBD1. J was trimmed by 1 base and V by 3 bases; bases with no gene match: 4. Per germline, CDR1 KGHPV and CDR2 FQNQEV (reference sequence). The CDR3 has 16 amino acids. CDR3 loop: CASSLDRGQGAETLYF. The part of the CDR3 DNA that was read is TGTGCCAGCAGTCTCGACAGGGGGCAGGGTGCAGAAACGCTGTAT.